What follows are 28 T cell receptor beta chains derived from one specimen sequenced in a study of metastatic and nonmetastatic thyroid tumors. Thyroid surgery took place with no prior treatment in any patient. TCRdb recomputed clones from the PCR reads via MiXCR. This table holds some 23,000 clones, 20% to 25% found once. What was sequenced was tumor tissue. The receptors were sampled from a female donor with papillary thyroid cancer or a benign thyroid nodule (not recorded which). Some clones in this sample may be carry-over from other donors' samples.

This clone has only a few counts. This chain joins TRBV6-5 and TRBJ2-2; 7 positions agree with TRBD1. CDR1 and CDR2 (germline): MNHEY, SVGAGI. The length of the CDR3 is 14 residues. V shed 2 bases, J shed 6 bases, and the junction held 3 bases outside the gene matches. The chain's CDR3 is CASSYGQGAGELFF. In nucleotides, the CDR3 is TGTGCCAGCAGTTACGGGCAGGGGGCCGGGGAGCTGTTTTTT.

This clone occurred a few times. The gene calls are TRBV6-5 and TRBJ2-1; D is unclear. Trimming removed 0 bases at V and 9 bases at J, with 18 bases between. The length of the CDR3 is 16 residues. In germline, CDR1 is MNHEY, CDR2 SVGAGI. CDR3 residues: CASSYSIRQRYGEQFF. The CDR3 DNA reads as TGTGCCAGCAGTTACTCTATTCGCCAGAGGTATGGTGAGCAGTTCTTC.

The chain has TRBV11-1 and TRBJ2-1, with TRBD2 identical over 11 bases. This CDR3 has 16 residues. After removal of 4 bases from V and 8 bases from J, the junction contained 10 bases not matched to a gene. CDR1 is SGHAT, CDR2 FQDESV, per germline (reference sequence). The DNA for the CDR3 is TGTGCCAGCAGCTCCGGGACTAGCGGTTTTGTAGATGAGCAGTTCTTC. Its translation: CASSSGTSGFVDEQFF.

This clone appeared a single time. The chain recombines TRBV4-3 with TRBJ2-1; perhaps TRBD1 as D (5 bases). CDR3 size: 13 residues. From germline, CDR1 is LGHNA and CDR2 YSLEER. V was trimmed by 0 bases and J by 13 bases, leaving 13 bases between them. In DNA, the CDR3 is TGCGCCAGCAGCCAAGAACAGGTCTTTGATCAGTTCTTC. Its protein is CASSQEQVFDQFF.

The chain combines TRBV9 with TRBJ2-5, with D perhaps matching TRBD1 or TRBD2 (5 bases each). CDR3 size: 15 residues. CDR1 SGDLS and CDR2 YYNGEE come from the germline V gene. Trimming took off 6 bases at V and 2 bases at J, with 17 bases between the two ends. CDR3 loop: CASNRNGAIQETQYF. The CDR3 DNA reads TGTGCCAGCAACCGGAACGGGGCAATACAAGAGACCCAGTACTTC.

This clone was seen repeatedly, ten times or more. The chain employs TRBV6-4 and TRBJ1-2; no reliable D call. The V end lost 3 bases, the J end lost 2 bases, and 13 bases lay between the germline ends. Germline CDR1 and CDR2: MRHNA and SNTAGT. The CDR3 is made up of 15 amino acids. CDR3 in amino acids: CASSEGPSANYGYTF. In DNA form, the CDR3 reads TGTGCCAGCAGTGAAGGTCCCTCAGCAAACTATGGCTACACCTTC.

The chain combines TRBV30 with TRBJ1-1; 10 positions agree with TRBD1. CDR1 is GTSNPN and CDR2 is SVGIG in the germline V gene (reference sequence). The CDR3 is 13 amino acids. V shed 5 bases, J shed 5 bases, and the junction held 5 bases outside the gene matches. The CDR3 nucleotides are TGTGCCTGGTTCGACAGGGGGCAGACTGAAGCTTTCTTT. It codes for CAWFDRGQTEAFF.

This clone was counted at least ten times. The chain couples TRBV19 to TRBJ1-2; weak D call: TRBD1 (6 bases). V was trimmed by 0 bases and J by 5 bases, leaving 10 bases between them. Germline loops: CDR1 LNHDA, CDR2 SQIVND (reference sequence). This CDR3 has 14 amino acids. CDR3 sequence reads: CASSIDQGPYGYTF. Here the CDR3 DNA reads TGTGCCAGTAGTATAGACCAGGGGCCATATGGCTACACCTTC.

This clone has just a few counts. The rearrangement joins TRBV2 to TRBJ2-7; 10 bases are shared with TRBD1. The V gene end was trimmed by 7 bases and the J gene end by 2 bases; junction bases not matched to a gene: 8. The CDR3 contains 15 residues. The germline gives CDR1 SNHLY, CDR2 FYNNEI. This CDR3 is CASKEKGTGAYEQYF. CDR3 coding DNA: TGTGCCAGCAAGGAGAAAGGGACAGGGGCCTACGAGCAGTACTTC.

Only a few counts were recorded for this clone. The rearrangement uses TRBV2 and TRBJ1-6, with 7 bases that match TRBD1. The ends lost 5 bases at V and 6 bases at J; junction bases unmatched: 10. Looked up from germline, CDR1 is SNHLY and CDR2 is FYNNEI. This CDR3 is 16 amino acids long. This chain's CDR3 is CASSRGRSRGNSPLHF. Here the CDR3 DNA reads TGTGCCAGCAGTAGGGGGCGGAGTAGGGGTAATTCACCCCTCCACTTT.

V is TRBV20-1 and J is TRBJ2-7; 11 nucleotides agree with TRBD2. The V segment lost 3 bases and the J segment 2 bases; nucleotides outside the gene matches: 6. The CDR3 extends over 15 amino acids. Per germline, CDR1 DFQATT and CDR2 SNEGSKA (reference sequence). DNA of the CDR3: TGCAGTGCTAGGTTTGGGACTAGCGGAACCTACGAGCAGTACTTC. This sequence encodes CSARFGTSGTYEQYF.

By its share, this clone is medium-sized. The chain uses TRBV7-2 and TRBJ2-7; D ambiguous. The germline gives CDR1 SGHTA, CDR2 FQGNSA. CDR3 length: 12 amino acids. Trimming pared 6 bases from V and 0 bases from J, leaving 6 bases between. The CDR3 region has the DNA TGTGCCAGCAGGGGCAGCTCCTACGAGCAGTACTTC. This codes for CASRGSSYEQYF.

This clone was detected a few times. This chain joins TRBV2 and TRBJ2-5; D is unclear. Trimming shortened V by 7 bases and J by 3 bases, and 9 bases separated the two germline ends. This CDR3 has 12 amino acids. The germline CDR1 and CDR2 sequences are SNHLY and FYNNEI. The CDR3 sequence: CASTQFEETQYF. CDR3 DNA: TGTGCCAGCACCCAATTCGAAGAGACCCAGTACTTC.

This clone was observed a few times. Other DNA sequences in the sample encode the same CDR3. The J gene is TRBJ2-3, the V gene TRBV4-1; the match to TRBD2 covers 11 bases. Trimming removed 4 bases from V and 0 bases from J; junction bases left unmatched: 15. Germline CDR1 reads MGHRA; CDR2 reads YSYEKL. The CDR3 spans 20 residues. CDR3 nucleotide sequence: TGCGCCAGCAGCCTCGGGTGGGGGACTAGCGGTACTTTTAGCACAGATACGCAGTATTTT. Protein product: CASSLGWGTSGTFSTDTQYF.

On this clone: Germline and junction disagree at one end, which may indicate a read error. V usage is TRBV20-1 and J usage is TRBJ2-3; D is perhaps TRBD1 (6 bases). Germline V gene sequence: CDR1 DFQATT, CDR2 SNEGSKA (reference sequence). This CDR3 is 15 amino acids long. DNA of the CDR3: TGCAGTGCTAGAGATCTACAGGGCGGCACAGATACGCGGTATTTT. It is translated as CSARDLQGGTDTRYF.

V is TRBV5-1 and J is TRBJ2-3; 7 nucleotides align to TRBD1. Losses at the gene ends were 0 bases for V and 7 bases for J; bases not matched to a gene: 5. The CDR3 loop spans 14 amino acids. The germline CDR1 and CDR2 sequences are SGHRS and YFSETQ. This chain's CDR3 is CASSLGQGPNTQYF. The CDR3, as DNA: TGCGCCAGCAGCTTGGGACAGGGTCCAAATACGCAGTATTTT. Combining the CDR3 with reference TRBV5-1 and TRBJ2-3 gives the whole variable domain KAGVTQTPRYLIKTRGQQVTLSCSPISGHRSVSWYQQTPGQGLQFLFEYFSETQRNKGNFPGRFSGRQFSNSRSEMNVSTLELGDSALYLCASSLGQGPNTQYFGPGTRLTVL.

At least ten counts were recorded for this clone. Other nucleotide sequences in the sample specify the same CDR3. The chain combines TRBV28 with TRBJ2-3; no firm D call. The CDR3 is made up of 16 amino acids. The germline V and J ends were trimmed by 0 bases and 1 base, with 11 bases remaining between them. CDR1 and CDR2 from the germline V gene are MDHEN and SYDVKM. In DNA form, the CDR3 reads TGTGCCAGCAGTTTATGGGGCAGTGGGGGCACAGATACGCAGTATTTT. Protein: CASSLWGSGGTDTQYF.

The chain carries TRBV20-1 and TRBJ1-4; 11 nucleotides agree with TRBD1. CDR3 length: 18 residues. V trimming: 3 bases; J trimming: 3 bases; junction bases outside the gene matches: 12. Germline loops: CDR1 DFQATT, CDR2 SNEGSKA (reference sequence). The CDR3 sequence is CSASDTGTGGAANEKLFF. The CDR3 DNA follows: TGCAGTGCTAGTGATACCGGGACAGGGGGAGCAGCTAATGAAAAACTGTTTTTT.

This clone has ten or more counts. This chain joins TRBV20-1 and TRBJ2-3; a possible D gene is TRBD2 (6 bases). Trimming removed 6 bases from V and 3 bases from J, with 19 bases in between. Germline V gene data show CDR1 as DFQATT and CDR2 as SNEGSKA (reference sequence). This CDR3 contains 15 residues. The CDR3 sequence is CSASPRELGTDTQYF. The CDR3 nucleotides are TGCAGTGCCAGTCCTCGGGAGCTTGGAACAGATACGCAGTATTTT.

This clone was found many times. This chain uses TRBV30 with TRBJ2-2, with D maybe TRBD2 (6 bases). This CDR3 is 14 amino acids long. CDR1 is GTSNPN, CDR2 SVGIG, per germline (reference sequence). Trimming shortened V by 7 bases and J by 5 bases, and 17 bases separated the two germline ends. The CDR3 loop reads CASTRDGGTGELFF. The CDR3 DNA follows: TGTGCCTCCACCCGGGACGGAGGGACCGGGGAGCTGTTTTTT.

This clone was seen only a few times. The chain employs TRBV29-1 and TRBJ1-4, with D unclear. This CDR3 spans 13 amino acids. Germline CDR1 and CDR2: SQVTM and ANQGSEA. The V end was cut by 7 bases, the J end by 5 bases, with 14 bases between. This CDR3 reads CSATELANEKLFF. CDR3 in DNA: TGCAGCGCGACTGAGTTAGCGAATGAAAAACTGTTTTTT.

This chain uses TRBV6-1 with TRBJ1-1; possibly TRBD1 for D (5 bases). This CDR3 has 15 amino acids. Trimming left V 2 bases short and J 3 bases short, with 13 bases between. The germline CDR1 and CDR2 sequences are MNHNS and SASEGT. The CDR3: CASSETWGYDTEAFF. The CDR3 DNA reads as TGTGCCAGCAGTGAAACGTGGGGGTATGACACTGAAGCTTTCTTT.

This clone turned up a few times. Other DNA sequences within the sample encode an identical CDR3. The chain has TRBV29-1 and TRBJ2-1; 10 bases align to TRBD2. There are 14 residues in the CDR3. Germline V gene lookup returns CDR1 SQVTM and CDR2 ANQGSEA. V trimming: 3 bases; J trimming: 3 bases; junction bases outside the gene matches: 2. CDR3 DNA sequence: TGCAGCGTTGACCTAGCGGGAGTCTACAATGAGCAGTTCTTC. Amino acid sequence: CSVDLAGVYNEQFF.

As regards this clone: This may stem from a read error, because a much larger clone lies one nucleotide away. The chain carries TRBV6-2 or TRBV6-3 and TRBJ2-7; no reliable D call. In germline, CDR1 is MNHEY, CDR2 SVGEGT. The CDR3 has 15 amino acids. Trimming pared 6 bases from V and 4 bases from J, leaving 19 bases between. The CDR3 bases are TGTGCCAGCAGCATTATGGCTACAGCATTATACGAGCAGTACTTC. This translates into CASSIMATALYEQYF.

This clone came up many times. J is TRBJ1-2 and V is TRBV29-1, with D tentatively TRBD1 (5 bases). The V gene lost 6 bases and the J gene lost 1 base, with 15 bases spanning the gap. Germline CDR1 is SQVTM and CDR2 is ANQGSEA. The CDR3 runs 14 residues. The CDR3 DNA reads TGCAGCGTCCCGTTGGCAGGGAATAACTATGGCTACACCTTC. Translated, it gives CSVPLAGNNYGYTF. Filled out from reference TRBV29-1 and TRBJ1-2, the complete variable domain reads SAVISQKPSRDICQRGTSLTIQCQVDSQVTMMFWYRQQPGQSLTLIATANQGSEATYESGFVIDKFPISRPNLTFSTLTVSNMSPEDSSIYLCSVPLAGNNYGYTFGSGTRLTVV.

In this sample, this clone turned up many times. The chain carries TRBV27 and TRBJ2-7, with D unresolved. Germline assignment: CDR1 MNHEY and CDR2 SMNVEV (reference sequence). There are 15 residues in the CDR3. Trimming removed 2 bases from V and 0 bases from J, with 11 bases in between. The CDR3, as DNA: TGTGCCAGCAGTTTAGGCTCCGAGCTCTCCTACGAGCAGTACTTC. Translating gives CASSLGSELSYEQYF.

J is TRBJ2-3 and V is TRBV20-1, with D possibly matching TRBD2 (5 bases). Germline V gives CDR1 DFQATT, CDR2 SNEGSKA (reference sequence). Between the trimmed V and J ends, which lost 3 bases and 4 bases, there was a span of 23 bases. This CDR3 is 17 amino acids long. DNA for the CDR3: TGCAGTGCTAGTAGATCGGCCCAGCCTTCCGGGGCAGATACGCAGTATTTT. Protein: CSASRSAQPSGADTQYF.

The V and J genes are TRBV20-1 and TRBJ2-1; 15 positions agree with TRBD2. This CDR3 comprises 14 residues. Germline loops: CDR1 DFQATT, CDR2 SNEGSKA (reference sequence). Trimming cost V 6 bases and J 5 bases; bases outside gene matches: 2. The CDR3 sequence is CSAGLAGGDNEQFF. CDR3 nucleotides: TGCAGTGCGGGACTAGCGGGAGGAGACAATGAGCAGTTCTTC.